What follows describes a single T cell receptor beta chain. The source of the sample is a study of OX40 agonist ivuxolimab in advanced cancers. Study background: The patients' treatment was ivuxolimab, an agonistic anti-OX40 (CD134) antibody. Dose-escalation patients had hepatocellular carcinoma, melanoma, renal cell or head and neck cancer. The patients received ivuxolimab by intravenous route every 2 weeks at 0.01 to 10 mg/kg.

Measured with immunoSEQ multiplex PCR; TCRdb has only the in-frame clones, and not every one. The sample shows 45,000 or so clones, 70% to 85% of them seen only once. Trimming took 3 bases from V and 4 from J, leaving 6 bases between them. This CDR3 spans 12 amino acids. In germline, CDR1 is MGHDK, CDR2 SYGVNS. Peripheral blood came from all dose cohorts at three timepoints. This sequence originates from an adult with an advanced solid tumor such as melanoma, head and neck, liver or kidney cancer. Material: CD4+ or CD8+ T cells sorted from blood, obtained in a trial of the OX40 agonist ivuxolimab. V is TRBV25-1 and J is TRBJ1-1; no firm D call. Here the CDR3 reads CASSDPRTEAFF. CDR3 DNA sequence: TGTGCCAGCAGTGACCCACGCACTGAAGCTTTCTTT. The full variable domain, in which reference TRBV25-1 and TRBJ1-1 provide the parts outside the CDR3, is EADIYQTPRYLVIGTGKKITLECSQTMGHDKMYWYQQDPGMELHLIHYSYGVNSTEKGDLSSESTVSRIRTEHFPLTLESARPSHTSQYLCASSDPRTEAFFGQGTRLTVV.